These T cell receptor beta chains were read from a single sample in a study of blood T cells in healthy people across ages. TCRdb reanalysed the 5' RACE reads using MiXCR and keeps one entry per CDR3 protein. This table holds about 640,000 distinct CDR3 sequences, less than 45% found once. The sequenced sample was blood. The origin of the receptors is a man older than 75 in good health. Each CDR3 is given with its conserved first and last residue. The D gene is left open where the match is weak. Expanded clones are given a class, and other clones once, few, many or no size at all.

>NA|TRBV11-1|NA|TRBJ2-1
CTSSREPRVSSYNEQFF
TGTACCAGCAGCCGCGAGCCCAGGGTAAGCTCCTACAATGAGCAGTTCTTC
>NA|TRBV5-4|few|TRBJ1-2
CASSLHREGYTF
TGTGCCAGCAGCTTACACAGGGAGGGCTACACCTTC
>NA|TRBV29-1|NA|TRBJ2-1
CSVDSGDFGNEQFF
TGCAGCGTTGATTCGGGAGACTTCGGCAATGAGCAGTTCTTC
>NA|TRBV6-2/TRBV6-3|few|TRBJ2-5
CASRRVPETQYF
TGTGCCAGCCGGCGAGTCCCAGAGACCCAGTACTTC
>TRBD2|TRBV20-1|NA|TRBJ2-5
CSAKGRREVGRQETQYF
TGCAGTGCTAAGGGGAGGCGGGAGGTTGGGAGACAAGAGACCCAGTACTTC
>NA|TRBV20-1|NA|TRBJ1-5
CSASGAYSNQPQHF
TGCAGTGCTAGCGGGGCTTATAGCAATCAGCCCCAGCATTTT
>NA|TRBV7-6|NA|TRBJ2-1
CASSPGRAVYNEQFF
TGTGCCAGCAGCCCGGGACGAGCGGTCTACAATGAGCAGTTCTTC
>NA|TRBV2|few|TRBJ2-3
CASGAPAQYF
TGTGCCAGCGGGGCTCCTGCGCAGTATTTT
>TRBD2|TRBV7-2|few|TRBJ2-3
CASSNSGRAGDTQYF
TGTGCCAGCAGCAACAGCGGGAGGGCCGGAGATACGCAGTATTTT
>NA|TRBV7-2|many|TRBJ2-7
CASSLDKAPGEQYF
TGTGCCAGCAGCTTAGATAAGGCGCCGGGGGAGCAGTACTTC
>NA|TRBV20-1|few|TRBJ2-2
CSASHPMGASTGELFF
TGCAGTGCTAGCCACCCCATGGGGGCTAGCACCGGGGAGCTGTTTTTT
>NA|TRBV5-1|many|TRBJ2-5
CASSPGYQVKQETQYF
TGCGCCAGCAGCCCCGGGTATCAAGTGAAGCAAGAGACCCAGTACTTC
>NA|TRBV20-1|NA|TRBJ2-1
CSAAPQYNEQFF
TGCAGTGCTGCGCCCCAGTACAATGAGCAGTTCTTC
>TRBD2|TRBV20-1|NA|TRBJ2-3
CSARGRTVAGFVDTQYF
TGCAGTGCTAGAGGGAGGACGGTAGCGGGGTTCGTAGATACGCAGTATTTT
>NA|TRBV28|few|TRBJ2-7
CASSLEFGTGTGTYEQYF
TGTGCCAGCAGTTTAGAGTTTGGGACCGGGACGGGTACCTACGAGCAGTACTTC
>TRBD1|TRBV3-1|NA|TRBJ1-1
CASSLRQGTEAFF
TGTGCCAGCAGCCTAAGACAGGGGACTGAAGCTTTCTTT
>TRBD2|TRBV12-3/TRBV12-4|many|TRBJ2-1
CASSGGTSGFSEQFF
TGTGCCAGCAGTGGCGGGACTAGCGGTTTTAGTGAGCAGTTCTTC
>NA|TRBV2|NA|TRBJ1-1
CASSEVRGNTEAFF
TGTGCCAGCAGTGAAGTTCGGGGCAACACTGAAGCTTTCTTT
>NA|TRBV6-4|NA|TRBJ2-1
CASSSQGGGNEQFF
TGTGCCAGCAGCAGCCAGGGTGGGGGCAATGAGCAGTTCTTC
>TRBD2|TRBV20-1|few|TRBJ2-3
CSASELAGLADTQYF
TGCAGTGCTAGCGAACTAGCGGGATTGGCGGATACGCAGTATTTT
>NA|TRBV7-2|NA|TRBJ2-1
CASSFSGGFSYNEQFF
TGTGCCAGCAGCTTTAGTGGGGGATTCTCCTACAATGAGCAGTTCTTC
>NA|TRBV7-8|many|TRBJ2-4
CASSQEHRLTKNIQYF
TGTGCCAGCAGCCAGGAGCACAGATTGACCAAAAACATTCAGTACTTC
>NA|TRBV5-1|NA|TRBJ2-5
CASSGTGGEETQYF
TGCGCCAGCAGCGGAACAGGGGGGGAAGAGACCCAGTACTTC
>NA|TRBV7-2|NA|TRBJ2-3
CASSLLKTDTQYF
TGTGCCAGCAGCCTTTTAAAAACAGATACGCAGTATTTT
>NA|TRBV12-3/TRBV12-4|NA|TRBJ2-1
CASSPTDKRGNEQFF
TGTGCCAGCAGTCCGACGGACAAACGGGGAAATGAGCAGTTCTTC
>NA|TRBV29-1|NA|TRBJ2-7
CSVEGGAGYEQYF
TGCAGCGTTGAAGGCGGGGCAGGGTACGAGCAGTACTTC
>NA|TRBV28|NA|TRBJ2-2
CASRVGTGELFF
TGTGCCAGCAGGGTGGGCACCGGGGAGCTGTTTTTT